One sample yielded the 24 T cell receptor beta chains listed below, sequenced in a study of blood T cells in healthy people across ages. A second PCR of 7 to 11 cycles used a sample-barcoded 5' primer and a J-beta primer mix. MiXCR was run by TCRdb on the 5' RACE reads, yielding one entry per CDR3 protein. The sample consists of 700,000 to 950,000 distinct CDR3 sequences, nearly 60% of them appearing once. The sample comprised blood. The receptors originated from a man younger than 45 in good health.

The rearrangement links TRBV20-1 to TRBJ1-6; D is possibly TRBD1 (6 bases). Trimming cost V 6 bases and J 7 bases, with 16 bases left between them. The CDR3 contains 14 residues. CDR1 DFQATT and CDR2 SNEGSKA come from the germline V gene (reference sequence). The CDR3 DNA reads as TGCAGTGCCCCCCCAGGGGCAGGAAATTCACCCCTCCACTTT. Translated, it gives CSAPPGAGNSPLHF.

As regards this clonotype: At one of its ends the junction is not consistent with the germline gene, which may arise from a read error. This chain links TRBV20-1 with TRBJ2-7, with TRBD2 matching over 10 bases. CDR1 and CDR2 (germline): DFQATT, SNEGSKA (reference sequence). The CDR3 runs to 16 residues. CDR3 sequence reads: CSACPTSGRIRETQYF. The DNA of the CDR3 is TGCAGTGCTTGTCCGACTAGCGGGCGCATTCGAGAGACCCAGTACTTT.

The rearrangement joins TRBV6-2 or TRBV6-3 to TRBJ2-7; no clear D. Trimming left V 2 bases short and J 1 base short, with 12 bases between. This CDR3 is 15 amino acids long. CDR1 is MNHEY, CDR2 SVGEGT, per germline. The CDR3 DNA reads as TGTGCCAGCAGTTACGGTGGGGAACGTTCCTACGAGCAGTACTTC. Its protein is CASSYGGERSYEQYF.

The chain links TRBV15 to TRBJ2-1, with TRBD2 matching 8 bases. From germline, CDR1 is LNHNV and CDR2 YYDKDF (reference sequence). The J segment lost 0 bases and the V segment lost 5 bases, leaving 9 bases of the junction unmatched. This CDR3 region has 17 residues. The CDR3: CATSVGLAFSSYNEQFF. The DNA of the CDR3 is TGTGCCACCAGCGTCGGACTAGCCTTTAGCTCCTACAATGAGCAGTTCTTC.

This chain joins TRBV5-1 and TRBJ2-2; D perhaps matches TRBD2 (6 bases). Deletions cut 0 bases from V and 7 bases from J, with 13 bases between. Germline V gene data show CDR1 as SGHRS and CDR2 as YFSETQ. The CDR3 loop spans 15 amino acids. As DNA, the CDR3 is TGCGCCAGCAGCTTGGCCACCGGGAGAGGCGGGGAGCTGTTTTTT. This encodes CASSLATGRGGELFF.

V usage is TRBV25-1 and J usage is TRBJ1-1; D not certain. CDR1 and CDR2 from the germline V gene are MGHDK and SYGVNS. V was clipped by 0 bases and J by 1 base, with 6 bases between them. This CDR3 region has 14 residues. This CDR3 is CASSEYFGNTEAFF. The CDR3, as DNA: TGTGCCAGCAGTGAATATTTCGGGAACACTGAAGCTTTCTTT.

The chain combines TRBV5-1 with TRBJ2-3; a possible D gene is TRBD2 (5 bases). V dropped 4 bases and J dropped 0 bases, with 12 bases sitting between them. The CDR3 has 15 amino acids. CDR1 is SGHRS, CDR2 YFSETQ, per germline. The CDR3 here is CASSAWSGSTDTQYF. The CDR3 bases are TGCGCCAGCAGCGCTTGGTCGGGGAGCACAGATACGCAGTATTTT.

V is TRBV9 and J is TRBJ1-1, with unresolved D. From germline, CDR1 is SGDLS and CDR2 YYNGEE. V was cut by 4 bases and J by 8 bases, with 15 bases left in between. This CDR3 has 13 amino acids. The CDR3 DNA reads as TGTGCCAGCAGCACGGGCCCCGAAGGAGAAGCTTTCTTT. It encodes CASSTGPEGEAFF.

Here the CDR3 reads CASSSPEGQGNYEQYF. DNA of the CDR3: TGTGCCAGCAGCTCGCCCGAGGGACAGGGGAACTACGAGCAGTACTTC. This chain joins TRBV7-9 and TRBJ2-7; 10 bases map to TRBD1. With 4 bases clipped from V and 3 bases from J, the junction kept 9 bases outside the gene matches. Germline-derived CDR1 and CDR2 are SEHNR and FQNEAQ (reference sequence). CDR3 size: 16 residues.

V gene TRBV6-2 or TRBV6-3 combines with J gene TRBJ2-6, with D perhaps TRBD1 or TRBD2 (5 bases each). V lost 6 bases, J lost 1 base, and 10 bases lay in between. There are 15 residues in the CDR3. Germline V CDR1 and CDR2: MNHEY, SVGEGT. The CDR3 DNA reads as TGTGCCAGCAGGGGGCGAGGGTCTGGGGCCAACGTCCTGACTTTC. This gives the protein CASRGRGSGANVLTF.

In DNA form, the CDR3 reads TGTGCCAGCAGTTCTTTACTCTATGGCTACACCTTC. Its translation is CASSSLLYGYTF. The chain combines TRBV28 with TRBJ1-2; D not resolved. This CDR3 is built from 12 residues. Trimming cost V 4 bases and J 4 bases, with 7 bases left between them. Per germline, CDR1 MDHEN and CDR2 SYDVKM.

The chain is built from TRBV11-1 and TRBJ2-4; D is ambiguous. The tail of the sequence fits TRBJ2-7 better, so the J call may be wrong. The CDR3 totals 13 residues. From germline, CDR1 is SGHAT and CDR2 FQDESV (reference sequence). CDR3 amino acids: CASSLNEPYEQYF. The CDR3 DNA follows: TGTGCCAGCAGCCTCAACGAGCCCTACGAGCAGTACTTC.

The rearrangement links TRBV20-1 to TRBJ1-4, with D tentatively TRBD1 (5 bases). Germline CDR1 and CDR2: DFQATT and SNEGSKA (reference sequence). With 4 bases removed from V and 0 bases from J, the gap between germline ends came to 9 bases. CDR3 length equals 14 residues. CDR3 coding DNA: TGCAGTGCTAAACAGGAACCAACTAATGAAAAACTGTTTTTT. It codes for CSAKQEPTNEKLFF.

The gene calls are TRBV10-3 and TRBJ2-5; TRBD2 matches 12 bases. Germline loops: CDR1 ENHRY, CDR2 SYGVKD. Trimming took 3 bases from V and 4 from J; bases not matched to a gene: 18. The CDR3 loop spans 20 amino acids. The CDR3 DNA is TGTGCCATCAGTGATCTACAGTTCGGGCTAGCGGGAGGGAATAGAGAGACCCAGTACTTC. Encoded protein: CAISDLQFGLAGGNRETQYF.

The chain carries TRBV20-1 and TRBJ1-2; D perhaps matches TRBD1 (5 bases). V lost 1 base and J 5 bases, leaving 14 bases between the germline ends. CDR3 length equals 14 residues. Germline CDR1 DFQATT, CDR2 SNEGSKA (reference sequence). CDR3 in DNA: TGCAGTGCTAGAGCTGGGGCTGAAGCGTATGGCTACACCTTC. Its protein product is CSARAGAEAYGYTF.

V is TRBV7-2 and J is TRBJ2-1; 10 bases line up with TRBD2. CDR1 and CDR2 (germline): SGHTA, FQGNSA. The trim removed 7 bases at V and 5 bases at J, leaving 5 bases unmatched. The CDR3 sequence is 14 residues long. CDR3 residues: CASTFLAGDNEQFF. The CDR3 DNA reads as TGTGCCAGCACCTTCCTAGCGGGGGACAATGAGCAGTTCTTC.

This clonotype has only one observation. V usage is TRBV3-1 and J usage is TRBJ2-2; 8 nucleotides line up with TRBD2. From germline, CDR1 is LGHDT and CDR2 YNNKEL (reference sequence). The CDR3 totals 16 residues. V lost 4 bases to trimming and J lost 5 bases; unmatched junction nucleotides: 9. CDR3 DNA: TGTGCCAGCAGCCGAATAGCGGGGAGATGGACCGGGGAGCTGTTTTTT. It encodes CASSRIAGRWTGELFF.

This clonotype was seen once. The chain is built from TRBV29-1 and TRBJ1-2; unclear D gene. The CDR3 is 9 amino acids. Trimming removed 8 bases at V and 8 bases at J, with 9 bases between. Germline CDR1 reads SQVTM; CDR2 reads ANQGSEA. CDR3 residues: CSTLEGYTF. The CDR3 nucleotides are TGCAGCACCTTAGAGGGCTACACCTTC.

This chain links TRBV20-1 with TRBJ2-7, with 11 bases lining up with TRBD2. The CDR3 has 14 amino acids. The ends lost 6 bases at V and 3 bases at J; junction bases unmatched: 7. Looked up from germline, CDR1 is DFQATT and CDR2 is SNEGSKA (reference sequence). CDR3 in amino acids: CSARPGLAVYEQYF. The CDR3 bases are TGCAGTGCACGTCCGGGACTAGCGGTCTACGAGCAGTACTTC.

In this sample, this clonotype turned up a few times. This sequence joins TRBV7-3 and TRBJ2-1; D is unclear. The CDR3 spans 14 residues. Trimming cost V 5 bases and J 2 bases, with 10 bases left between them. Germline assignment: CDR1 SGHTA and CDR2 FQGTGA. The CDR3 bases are TGTGCCAGCAGCCCCGGCCGTGCCTACAATGAGCAGTTCTTC. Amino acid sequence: CASSPGRAYNEQFF.

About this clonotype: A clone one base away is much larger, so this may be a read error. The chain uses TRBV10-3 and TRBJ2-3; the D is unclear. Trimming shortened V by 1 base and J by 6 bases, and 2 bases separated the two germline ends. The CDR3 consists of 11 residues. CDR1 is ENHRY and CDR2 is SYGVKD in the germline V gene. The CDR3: CAISEFDTQYF. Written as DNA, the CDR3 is TGTGCCATCAGTGAGTTTGATACGCAGTATTTT.

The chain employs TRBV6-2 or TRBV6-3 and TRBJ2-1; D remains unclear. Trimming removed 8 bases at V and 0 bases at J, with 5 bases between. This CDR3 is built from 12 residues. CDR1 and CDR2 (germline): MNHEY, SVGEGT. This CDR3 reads CASESSYNEQFF. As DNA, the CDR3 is TGTGCCAGCGAGAGCTCCTACAATGAGCAGTTCTTC.

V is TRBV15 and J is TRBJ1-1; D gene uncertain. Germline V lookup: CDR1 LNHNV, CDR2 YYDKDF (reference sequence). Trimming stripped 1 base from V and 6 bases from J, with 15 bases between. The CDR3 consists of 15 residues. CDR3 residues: CATSRAVGSSPEAFF. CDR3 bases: TGTGCCACCAGCAGAGCGGTCGGGTCGAGCCCTGAAGCTTTCTTT. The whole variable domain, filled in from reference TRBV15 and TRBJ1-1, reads DAMVIQNPRYQVTQFGKPVTLSCSQTLNHNVMYWYQQKSSQAPKLLFHYYDKDFNNEADTPDNFQSRRPNTSFCFLDIRSPGLGDTAMYLCATSRAVGSSPEAFFGQGTRLTVV.

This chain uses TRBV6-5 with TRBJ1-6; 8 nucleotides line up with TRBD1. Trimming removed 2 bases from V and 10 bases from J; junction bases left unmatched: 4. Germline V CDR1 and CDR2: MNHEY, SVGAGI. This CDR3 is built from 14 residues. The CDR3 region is CASSYTGGKSPLHF. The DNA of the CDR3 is TGTGCCAGCAGTTACACAGGGGGGAAATCACCCCTCCACTTT.